The entry that follows covers one T cell receptor (beta chain) sequence. Original processing methods: Reference gene primer amplification yielded estimated nucleated cell counts. Some clones are missing from TCRdb's copy, which holds only in-frame ones; the method was immunoSEQ multiplex PCR. The DNA was the basis for D and trimming; V, J and clone size are from that table. This table holds 300,000 to 350,000 clones, approximately 88% found once. A Seattle source enrolled patients during active infection and followed them longitudinally. Germline CDR1 reads LGHNA; CDR2 reads YSLEER. The length of the CDR3 is 16 residues. Deletions cut 0 bases from V and 4 bases from J, with 15 bases between. The data are from a study of blood T cell repertoires in COVID-19. Study-level background: The study drew acute and convalescent COVID-19 samples from the United States, Italy and Spain. PBMCs, B-cell-depleted T cells, or T cells provided the cDNA or gDNA that made up the material.

Sequenced input: peripheral blood. The origin of this receptor is a man younger than 40 with COVID-19, enrolled during active disease. The genes are TRBV4-3 and TRBJ1-2; perhaps TRBD1 as D (6 bases). The CDR3 here is CASSQEGPRGAYGYTF. Written as DNA, the CDR3 is TGCGCCAGCAGCCAAGAAGGCCCCAGGGGCGCCTATGGCTACACCTTC.